One T cell receptor beta chain is described in this entry. The length of the CDR3 is 16 residues. Germline CDR1 MNHEY, CDR2 SVGAGI. Unmatched junction bases numbered 8, after V lost 4 bases and J lost 4 bases. This sample was included in a study of blood T cell repertoires in COVID-19. Original methodology: Estimation of nucleated cell counts was performed using reference gene primer amplification. The method was immunoSEQ multiplex PCR; TCRdb's version includes in-frame clones alone and lacks a portion of them. V and J calls and clone size are as listed in that table; D and trimming were resolved from the DNA. The table records some 190,000 clones, 70% to 90% of them present only once.

The chain has TRBV6-5 and TRBJ2-1, with 9 bases that match TRBD1. Specimen: peripheral blood. The TCR originated in a woman aged 40 to 55 who had recovered from COVID-19. CDR3 residues: CASSSTGTGFYNEQFF. CDR3 in DNA: TGTGCCAGCAGTTCGACCGGGACAGGGTTTTACAATGAGCAGTTCTTC.